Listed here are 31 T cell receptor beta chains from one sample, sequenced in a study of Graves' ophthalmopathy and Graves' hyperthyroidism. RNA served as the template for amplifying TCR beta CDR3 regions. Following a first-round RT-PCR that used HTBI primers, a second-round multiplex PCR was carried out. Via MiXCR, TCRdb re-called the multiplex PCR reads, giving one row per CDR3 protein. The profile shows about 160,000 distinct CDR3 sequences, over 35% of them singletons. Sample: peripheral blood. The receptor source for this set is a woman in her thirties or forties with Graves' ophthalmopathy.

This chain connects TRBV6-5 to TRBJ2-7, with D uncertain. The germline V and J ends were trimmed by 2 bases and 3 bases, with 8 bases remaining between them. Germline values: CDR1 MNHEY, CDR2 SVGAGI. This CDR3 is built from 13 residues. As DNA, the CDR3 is TGTGCCAGCAGTTACGGGCGACTCTACGAGCAGTACTTC. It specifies CASSYGRLYEQYF.

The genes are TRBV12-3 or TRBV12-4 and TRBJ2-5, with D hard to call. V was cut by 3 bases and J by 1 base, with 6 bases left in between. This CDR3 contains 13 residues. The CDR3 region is CASSFMSQETQYF. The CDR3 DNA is TGTGCCAGCAGTTTTATGTCCCAAGAGACCCAGTACTTC.

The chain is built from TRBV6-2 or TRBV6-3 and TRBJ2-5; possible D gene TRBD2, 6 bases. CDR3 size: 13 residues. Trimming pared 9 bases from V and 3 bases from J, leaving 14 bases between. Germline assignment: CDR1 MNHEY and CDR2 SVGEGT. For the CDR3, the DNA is TGTGCCAGACCCCGGGACTCCGAAGAGACCCAGTACTTC. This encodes CARPRDSEETQYF.

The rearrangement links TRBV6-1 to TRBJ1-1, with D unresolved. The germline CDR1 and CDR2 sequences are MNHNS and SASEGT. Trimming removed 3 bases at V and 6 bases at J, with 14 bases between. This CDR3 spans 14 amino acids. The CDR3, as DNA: TGTGCCAGCAGTGACCAAGACACGGCGGCTGAAGCTTTCTTT. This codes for CASSDQDTAAEAFF.

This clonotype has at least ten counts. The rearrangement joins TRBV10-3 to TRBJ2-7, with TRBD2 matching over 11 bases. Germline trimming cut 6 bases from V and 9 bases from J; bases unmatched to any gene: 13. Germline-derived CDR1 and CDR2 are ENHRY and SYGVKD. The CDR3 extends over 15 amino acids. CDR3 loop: CAIRDDGTSGLRQYF. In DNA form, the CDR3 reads TGTGCCATCAGGGACGACGGGACTAGCGGCTTGAGGCAGTACTTC.

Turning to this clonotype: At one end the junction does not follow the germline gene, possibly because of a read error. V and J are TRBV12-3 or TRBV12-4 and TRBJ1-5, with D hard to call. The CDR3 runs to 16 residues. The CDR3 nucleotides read TGTGCCAACAGTTTATATCTGCGGCCCCGGAGTCAGCCCCAGCATTTT. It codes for CANSLYLRPRSQPQHF.

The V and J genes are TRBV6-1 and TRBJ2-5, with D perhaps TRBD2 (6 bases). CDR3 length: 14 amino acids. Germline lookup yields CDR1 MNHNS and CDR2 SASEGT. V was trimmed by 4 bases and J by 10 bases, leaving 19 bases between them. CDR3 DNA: TGTGCCAGCAGTGTCTCGGCGGGAAGGGCGGACCAGTACTTC. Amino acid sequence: CASSVSAGRADQYF.

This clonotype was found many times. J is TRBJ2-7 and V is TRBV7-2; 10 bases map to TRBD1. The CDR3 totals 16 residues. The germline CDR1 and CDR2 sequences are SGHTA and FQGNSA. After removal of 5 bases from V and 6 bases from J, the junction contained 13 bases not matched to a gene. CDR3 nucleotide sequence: TGTGCCAGCAGCCTCTACCGGGACAGGGGTTTGAGCGAGCAGTACTTC. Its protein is CASSLYRDRGLSEQYF.

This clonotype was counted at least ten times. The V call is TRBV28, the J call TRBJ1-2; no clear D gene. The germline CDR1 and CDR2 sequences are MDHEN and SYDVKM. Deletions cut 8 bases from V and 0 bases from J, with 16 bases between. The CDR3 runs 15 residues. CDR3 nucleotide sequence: TGTGCCAGCTTCGACCTTCAAGACCCTAACTATGGCTACACCTTC. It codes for CASFDLQDPNYGYTF.

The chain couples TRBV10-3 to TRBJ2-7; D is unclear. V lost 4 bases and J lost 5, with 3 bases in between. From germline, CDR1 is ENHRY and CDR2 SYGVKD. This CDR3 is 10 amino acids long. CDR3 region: CAISGDEQYF. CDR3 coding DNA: TGTGCCATCAGTGGGGACGAGCAGTACTTC.

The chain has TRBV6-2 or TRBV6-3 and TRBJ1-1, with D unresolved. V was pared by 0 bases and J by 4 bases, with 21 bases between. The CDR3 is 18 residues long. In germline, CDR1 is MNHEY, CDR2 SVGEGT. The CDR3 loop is CASSYSGGFGPFGTEAFF. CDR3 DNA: TGTGCCAGCAGTTACTCTGGCGGGTTTGGTCCCTTTGGCACTGAAGCTTTCTTT.

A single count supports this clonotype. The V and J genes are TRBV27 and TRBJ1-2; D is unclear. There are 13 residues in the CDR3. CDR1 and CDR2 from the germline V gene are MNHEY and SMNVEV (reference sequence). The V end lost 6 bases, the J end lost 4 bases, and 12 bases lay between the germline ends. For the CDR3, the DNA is TGTGCCAGCAGGAGCGGCGCGGGCTATGGCTACACCTTC. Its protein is CASRSGAGYGYTF.

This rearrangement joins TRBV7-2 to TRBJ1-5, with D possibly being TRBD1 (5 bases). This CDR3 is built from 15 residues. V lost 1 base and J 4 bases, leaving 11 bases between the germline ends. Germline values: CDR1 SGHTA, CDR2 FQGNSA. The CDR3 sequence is CASSLVGGGNQPQHF. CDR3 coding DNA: TGTGCCAGCAGCTTAGTTGGGGGGGGGAATCAGCCCCAGCATTTT.

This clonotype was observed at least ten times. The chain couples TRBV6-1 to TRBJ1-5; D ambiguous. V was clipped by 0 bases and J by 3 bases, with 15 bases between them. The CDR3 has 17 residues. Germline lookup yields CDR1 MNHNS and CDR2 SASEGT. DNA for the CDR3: TGTGCCAGCAGTGAAGCGCTTCGAGCTACCCTCAATCAGCCCCAGCATTTT. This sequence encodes CASSEALRATLNQPQHF.

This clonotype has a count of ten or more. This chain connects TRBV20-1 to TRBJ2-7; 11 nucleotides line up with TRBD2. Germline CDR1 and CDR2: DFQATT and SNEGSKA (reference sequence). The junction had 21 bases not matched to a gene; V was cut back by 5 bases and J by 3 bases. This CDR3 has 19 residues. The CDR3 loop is CSALGTGEGLAGLLYEQYF. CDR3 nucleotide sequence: TGCAGTGCTTTAGGGACAGGAGAAGGACTAGCGGGTCTACTCTACGAGCAGTACTTC.

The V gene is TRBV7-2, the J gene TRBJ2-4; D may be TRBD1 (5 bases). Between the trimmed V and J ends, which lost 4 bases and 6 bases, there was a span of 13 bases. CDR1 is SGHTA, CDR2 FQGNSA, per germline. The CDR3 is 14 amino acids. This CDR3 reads CASSYPGHPNIQYF. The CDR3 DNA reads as TGTGCCAGCAGCTACCCCGGACATCCAAACATTCAGTACTTC. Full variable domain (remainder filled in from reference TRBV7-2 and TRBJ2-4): GAGVSQSPSNKVTEKGKDVELRCDPISGHTALYWYRQSLGQGLEFLIYFQGNSAPDKSGLPSDRFSAERTGGSVSTLTIQRTQQEDSAVYLCASSYPGHPNIQYFGAGTRLSVL.

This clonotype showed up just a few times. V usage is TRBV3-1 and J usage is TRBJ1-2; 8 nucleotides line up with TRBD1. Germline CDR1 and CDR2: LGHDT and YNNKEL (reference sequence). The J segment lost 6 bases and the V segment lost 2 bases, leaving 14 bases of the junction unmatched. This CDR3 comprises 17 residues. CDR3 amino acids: CASSQFGQGGVGDGYTF. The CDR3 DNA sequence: TGTGCCAGCAGCCAATTCGGACAGGGTGGGGTCGGGGATGGCTACACCTTC.

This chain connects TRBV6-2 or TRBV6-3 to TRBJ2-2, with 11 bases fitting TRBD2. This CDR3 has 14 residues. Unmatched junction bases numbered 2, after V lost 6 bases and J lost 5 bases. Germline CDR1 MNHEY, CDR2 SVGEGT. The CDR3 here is CASRPSGRTGELFF. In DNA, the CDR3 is TGTGCCAGCAGACCTAGCGGGAGGACCGGGGAGCTGTTTTTT.

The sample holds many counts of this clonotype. The CDR3 spells CASSPDRAQPQHF. CDR3 DNA: TGTGCCAGCAGTCCGGACAGGGCTCAGCCCCAGCATTTT. The rearrangement uses TRBV27 and TRBJ1-5; 8 bases are a match to TRBD1. Germline V gene lookup returns CDR1 MNHEY and CDR2 SMNVEV (reference sequence). The trim removed 5 bases at V and 6 bases at J, leaving 3 bases unmatched. The CDR3 is 13 amino acids.

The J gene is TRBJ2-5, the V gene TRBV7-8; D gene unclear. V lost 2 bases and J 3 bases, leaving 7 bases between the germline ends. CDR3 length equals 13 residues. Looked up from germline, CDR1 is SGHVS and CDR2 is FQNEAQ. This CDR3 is CASSLSGKETQYF. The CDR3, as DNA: TGTGCCAGCAGCTTAAGTGGCAAAGAGACCCAGTACTTC.

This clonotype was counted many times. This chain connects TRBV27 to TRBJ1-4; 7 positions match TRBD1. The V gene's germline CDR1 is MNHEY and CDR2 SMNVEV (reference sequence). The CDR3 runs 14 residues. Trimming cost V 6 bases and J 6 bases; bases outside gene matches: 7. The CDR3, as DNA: TGTGCCAGCAGGGTAGCAGGGGGTTATGAAAAACTGTTTTTT. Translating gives CASRVAGGYEKLFF. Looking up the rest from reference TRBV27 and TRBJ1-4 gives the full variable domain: EAQVTQNPRYLITVTGKKLTVTCSQNMNHEYMSWYRQDPGLGLRQIYYSMNVEVTDKGDVPEGYKVSRKEKRNFPLILESPSPNQTSLYFCASRVAGGYEKLFFGSGTQLSVL.

CDR3 sequence: CASSTPGLAGADTYEQYF. CDR3 in DNA: TGTGCCAGCAGCACCCCGGGACTAGCGGGAGCAGACACTTACGAGCAGTACTTC. This chain uses TRBV6-2 or TRBV6-3 with TRBJ2-7; 14 bases line up with TRBD2. The germline V gene has CDR1 MNHEY and CDR2 SVGEGT. The CDR3 length is 18 residues. The ends lost 6 bases at V and 4 bases at J; junction bases unmatched: 14.

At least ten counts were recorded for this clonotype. Written as DNA, the CDR3 is TGTGCCAGTAGCCCAACGGGACAGGGTGTGCTGGGCGAGCAGTACTTC. Translated: CASSPTGQGVLGEQYF. The chain has TRBV19 and TRBJ2-7; 9 bases are shared with TRBD1. V shed 6 bases, J shed 6 bases, and the junction held 15 bases outside the gene matches. Germline V CDR1 and CDR2: LNHDA, SQIVND (reference sequence). This CDR3 region has 16 residues.

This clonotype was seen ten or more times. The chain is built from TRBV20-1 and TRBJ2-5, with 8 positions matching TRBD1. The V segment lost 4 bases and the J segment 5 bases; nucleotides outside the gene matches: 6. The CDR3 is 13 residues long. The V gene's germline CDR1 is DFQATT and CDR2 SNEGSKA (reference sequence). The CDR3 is CSAKTGALETQYF. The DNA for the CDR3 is TGCAGTGCTAAGACAGGGGCTCTTGAGACCCAGTACTTC.

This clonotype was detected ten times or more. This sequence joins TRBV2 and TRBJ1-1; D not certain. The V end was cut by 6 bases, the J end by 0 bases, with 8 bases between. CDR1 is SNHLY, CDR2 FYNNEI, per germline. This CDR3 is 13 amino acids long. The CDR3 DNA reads TGTGCCAGCAGAATTTTAATGAACACTGAAGCTTTCTTT. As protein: CASRILMNTEAFF.

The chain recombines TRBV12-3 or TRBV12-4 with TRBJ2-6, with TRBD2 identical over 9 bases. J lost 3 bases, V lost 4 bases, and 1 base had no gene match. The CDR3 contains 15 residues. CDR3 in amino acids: CASSSLAGGANVLTF. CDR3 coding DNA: TGTGCCAGCAGTTCACTAGCGGGTGGGGCCAACGTCCTGACTTTC.

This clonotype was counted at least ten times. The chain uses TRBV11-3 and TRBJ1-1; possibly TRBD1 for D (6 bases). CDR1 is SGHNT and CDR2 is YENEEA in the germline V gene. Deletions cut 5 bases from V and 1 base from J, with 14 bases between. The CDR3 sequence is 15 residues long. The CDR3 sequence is CASSPGGPGNTEAFF. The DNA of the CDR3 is TGTGCCAGCAGCCCGGGGGGCCCTGGGAACACTGAAGCTTTCTTT.

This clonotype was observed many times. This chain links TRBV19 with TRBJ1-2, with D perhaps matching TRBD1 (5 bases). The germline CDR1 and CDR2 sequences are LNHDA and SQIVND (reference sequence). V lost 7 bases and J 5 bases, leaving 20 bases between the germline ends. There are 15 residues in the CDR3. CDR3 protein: CASTMNPREEYGYTF. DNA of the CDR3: TGTGCCAGTACGATGAACCCCAGGGAGGAATATGGCTACACCTTC.

The CDR3 DNA follows: TGTGCCGCTGGACAGGGGGAATTGGACGAGCAGTACTTC. Protein: CAAGQGELDEQYF. The rearrangement uses TRBV6-2 or TRBV6-3 and TRBJ2-7, with TRBD1 identical over 10 bases. Germline values: CDR1 MNHEY, CDR2 SVGEGT. The J segment lost 5 bases and the V segment lost 11 bases, leaving 9 bases of the junction unmatched. The CDR3 has 13 amino acids.

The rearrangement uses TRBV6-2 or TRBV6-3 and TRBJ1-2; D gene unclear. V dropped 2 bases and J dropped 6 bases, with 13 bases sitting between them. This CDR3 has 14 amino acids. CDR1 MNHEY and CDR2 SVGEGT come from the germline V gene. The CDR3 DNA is TGTGCCAGCAGTTACCCGACGGGATCGGATGGCTACACCTTC. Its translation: CASSYPTGSDGYTF.

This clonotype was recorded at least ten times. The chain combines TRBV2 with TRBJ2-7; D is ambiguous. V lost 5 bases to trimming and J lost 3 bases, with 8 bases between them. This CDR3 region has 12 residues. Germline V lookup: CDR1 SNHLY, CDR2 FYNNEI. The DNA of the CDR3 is TGTGCCAGCAGTCCACTGCTCTACGAGCAGTACTTC. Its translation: CASSPLLYEQYF.